This TCR beta chain was identified in a study of monozygotic twins with inflammatory bowel disease. TCRdb reprocessed the 5' RACE reads and stores each CDR3 protein as one record, lacking DNA. In all, the sample yields nearly 45,000 distinct CDR3 sequences. This receptor was obtained from a human donor with ulcerative colitis or Crohn's disease, or a healthy co-twin of an affected twin (not recorded which). Sequencing was performed on blood.

Here the CDR3 reads CASSPTLAKNIQYF. This chain uses TRBV18 with TRBJ2-4. The germline gives CDR1 KGHSH, CDR2 LQKENI. This CDR3 has 14 residues.